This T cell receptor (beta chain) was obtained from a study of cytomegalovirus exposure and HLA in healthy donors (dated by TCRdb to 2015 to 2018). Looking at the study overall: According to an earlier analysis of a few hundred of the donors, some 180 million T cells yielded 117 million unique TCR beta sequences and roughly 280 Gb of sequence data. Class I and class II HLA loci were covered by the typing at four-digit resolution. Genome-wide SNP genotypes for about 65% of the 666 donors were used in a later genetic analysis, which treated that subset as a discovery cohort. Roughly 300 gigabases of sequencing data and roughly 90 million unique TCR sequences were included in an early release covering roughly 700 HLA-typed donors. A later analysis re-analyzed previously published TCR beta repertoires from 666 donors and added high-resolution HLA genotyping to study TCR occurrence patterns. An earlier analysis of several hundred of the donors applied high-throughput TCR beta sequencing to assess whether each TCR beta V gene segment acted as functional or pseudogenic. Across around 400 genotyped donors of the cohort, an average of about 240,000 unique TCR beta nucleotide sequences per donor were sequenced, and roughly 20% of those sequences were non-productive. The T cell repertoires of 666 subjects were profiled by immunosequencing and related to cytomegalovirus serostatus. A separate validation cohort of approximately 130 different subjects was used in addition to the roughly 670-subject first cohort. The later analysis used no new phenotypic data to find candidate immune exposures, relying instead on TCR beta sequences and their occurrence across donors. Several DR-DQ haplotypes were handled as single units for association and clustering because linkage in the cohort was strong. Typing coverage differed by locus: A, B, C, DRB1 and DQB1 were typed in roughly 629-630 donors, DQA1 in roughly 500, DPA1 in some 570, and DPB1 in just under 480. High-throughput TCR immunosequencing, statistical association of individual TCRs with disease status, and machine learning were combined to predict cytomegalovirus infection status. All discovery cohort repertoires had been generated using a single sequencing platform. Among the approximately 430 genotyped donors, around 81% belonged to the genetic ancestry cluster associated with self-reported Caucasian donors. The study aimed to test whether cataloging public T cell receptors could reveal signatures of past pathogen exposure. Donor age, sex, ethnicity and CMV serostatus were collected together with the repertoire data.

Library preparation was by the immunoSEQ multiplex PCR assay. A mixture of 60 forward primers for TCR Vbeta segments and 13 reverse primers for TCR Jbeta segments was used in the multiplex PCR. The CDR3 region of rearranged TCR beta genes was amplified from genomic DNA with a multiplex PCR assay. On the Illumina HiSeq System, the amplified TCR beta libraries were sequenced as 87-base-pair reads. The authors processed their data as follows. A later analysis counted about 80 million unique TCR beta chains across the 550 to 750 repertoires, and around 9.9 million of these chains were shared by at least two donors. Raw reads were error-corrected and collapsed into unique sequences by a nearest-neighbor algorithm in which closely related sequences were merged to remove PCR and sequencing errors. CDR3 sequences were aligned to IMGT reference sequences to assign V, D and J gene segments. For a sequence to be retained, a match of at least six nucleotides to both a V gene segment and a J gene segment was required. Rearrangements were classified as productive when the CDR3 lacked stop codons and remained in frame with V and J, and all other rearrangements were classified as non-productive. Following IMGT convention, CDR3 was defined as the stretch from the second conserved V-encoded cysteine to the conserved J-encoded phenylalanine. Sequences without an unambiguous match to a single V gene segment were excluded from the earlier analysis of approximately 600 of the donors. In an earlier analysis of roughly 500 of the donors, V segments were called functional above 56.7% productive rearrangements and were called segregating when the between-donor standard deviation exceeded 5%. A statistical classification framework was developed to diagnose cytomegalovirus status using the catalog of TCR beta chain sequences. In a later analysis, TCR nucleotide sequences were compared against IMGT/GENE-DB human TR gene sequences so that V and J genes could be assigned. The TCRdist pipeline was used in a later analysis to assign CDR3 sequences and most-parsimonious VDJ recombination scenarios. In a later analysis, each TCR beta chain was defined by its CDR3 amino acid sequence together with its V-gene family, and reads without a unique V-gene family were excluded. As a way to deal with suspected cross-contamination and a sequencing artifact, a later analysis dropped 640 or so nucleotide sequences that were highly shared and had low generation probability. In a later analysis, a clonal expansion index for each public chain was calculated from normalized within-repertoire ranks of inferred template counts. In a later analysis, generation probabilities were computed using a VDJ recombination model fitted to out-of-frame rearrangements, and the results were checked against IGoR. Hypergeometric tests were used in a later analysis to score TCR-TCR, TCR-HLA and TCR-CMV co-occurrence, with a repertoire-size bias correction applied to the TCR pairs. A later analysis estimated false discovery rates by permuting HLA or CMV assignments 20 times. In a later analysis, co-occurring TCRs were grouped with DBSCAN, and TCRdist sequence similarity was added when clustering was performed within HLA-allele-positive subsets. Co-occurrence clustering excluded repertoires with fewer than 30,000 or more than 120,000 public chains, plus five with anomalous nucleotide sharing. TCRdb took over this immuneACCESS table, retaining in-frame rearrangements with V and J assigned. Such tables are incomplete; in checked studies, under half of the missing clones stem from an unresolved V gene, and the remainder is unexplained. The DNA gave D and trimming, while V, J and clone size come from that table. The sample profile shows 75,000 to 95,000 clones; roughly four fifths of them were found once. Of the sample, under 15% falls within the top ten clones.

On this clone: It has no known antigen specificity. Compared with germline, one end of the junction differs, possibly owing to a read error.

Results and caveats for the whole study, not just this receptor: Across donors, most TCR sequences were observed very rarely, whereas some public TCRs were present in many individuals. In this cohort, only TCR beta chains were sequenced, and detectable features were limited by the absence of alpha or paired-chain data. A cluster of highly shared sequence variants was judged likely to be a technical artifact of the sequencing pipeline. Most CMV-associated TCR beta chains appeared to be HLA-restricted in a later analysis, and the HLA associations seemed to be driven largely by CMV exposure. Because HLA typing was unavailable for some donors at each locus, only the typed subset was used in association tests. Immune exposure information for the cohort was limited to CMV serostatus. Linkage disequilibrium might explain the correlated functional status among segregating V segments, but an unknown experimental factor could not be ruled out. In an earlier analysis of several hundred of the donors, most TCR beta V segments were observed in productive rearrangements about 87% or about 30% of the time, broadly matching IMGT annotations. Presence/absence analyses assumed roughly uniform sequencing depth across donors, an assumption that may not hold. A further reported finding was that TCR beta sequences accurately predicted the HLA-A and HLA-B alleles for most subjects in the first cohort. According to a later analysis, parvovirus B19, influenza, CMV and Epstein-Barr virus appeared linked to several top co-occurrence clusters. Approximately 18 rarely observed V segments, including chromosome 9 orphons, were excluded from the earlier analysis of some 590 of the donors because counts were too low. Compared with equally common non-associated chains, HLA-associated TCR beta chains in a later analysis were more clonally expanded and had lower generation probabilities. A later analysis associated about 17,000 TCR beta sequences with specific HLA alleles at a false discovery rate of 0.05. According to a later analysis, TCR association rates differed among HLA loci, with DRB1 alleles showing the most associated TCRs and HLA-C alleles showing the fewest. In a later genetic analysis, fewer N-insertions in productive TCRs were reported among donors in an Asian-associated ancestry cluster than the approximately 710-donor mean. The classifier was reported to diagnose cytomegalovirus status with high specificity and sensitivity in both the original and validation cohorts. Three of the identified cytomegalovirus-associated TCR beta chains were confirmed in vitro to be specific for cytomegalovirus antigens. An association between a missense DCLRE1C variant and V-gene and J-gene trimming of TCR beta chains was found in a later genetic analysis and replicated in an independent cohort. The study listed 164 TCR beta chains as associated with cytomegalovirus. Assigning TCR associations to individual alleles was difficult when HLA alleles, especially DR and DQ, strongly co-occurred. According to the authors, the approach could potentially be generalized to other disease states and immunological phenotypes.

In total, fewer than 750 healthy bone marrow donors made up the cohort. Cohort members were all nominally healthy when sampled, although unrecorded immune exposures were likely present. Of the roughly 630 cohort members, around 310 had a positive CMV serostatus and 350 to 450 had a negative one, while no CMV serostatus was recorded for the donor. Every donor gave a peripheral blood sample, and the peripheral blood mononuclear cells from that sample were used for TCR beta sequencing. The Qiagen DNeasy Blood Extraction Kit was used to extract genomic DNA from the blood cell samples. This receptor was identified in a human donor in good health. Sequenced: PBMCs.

The nucleotides read TGTGCCAGCAGTGCCCTACCTAAGGCGGCTGAGGCTTTCTTT. Its coded protein is CASSALPKAAEAFF. The chain uses TRBV27 and TRBJ1-1, with an unclear D gene assignment. Via the germline V gene (reference sequence), CDR1 is MNHEY and CDR2 SMNVEV. The CDR3 measures 14 amino acids from cysteine to phenylalanine. Only CDR3 DNA is held: 42 bases, read in frame from base 1.